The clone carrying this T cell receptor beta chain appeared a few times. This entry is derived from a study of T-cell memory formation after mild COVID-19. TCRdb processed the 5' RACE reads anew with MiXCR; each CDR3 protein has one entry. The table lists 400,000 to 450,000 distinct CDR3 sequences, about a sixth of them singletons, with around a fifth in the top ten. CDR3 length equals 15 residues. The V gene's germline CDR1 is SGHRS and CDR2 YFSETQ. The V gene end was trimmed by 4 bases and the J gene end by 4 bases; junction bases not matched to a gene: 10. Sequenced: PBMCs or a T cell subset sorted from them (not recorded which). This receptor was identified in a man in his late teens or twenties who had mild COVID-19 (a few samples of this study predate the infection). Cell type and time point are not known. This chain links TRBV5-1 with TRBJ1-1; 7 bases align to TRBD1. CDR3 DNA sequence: TGCGCCAGCAGCCCCGTCGGGACAGCGGGCACTGAAGCTTTCTTT. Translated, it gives CASSPVGTAGTEAFF.